These 24 T cell receptor beta chains originate from one sample sequenced in a study of cytotoxic CD8 clonotypes in ibrutinib-treated CLL (dated by TCRdb to the early 2020s). Library method: the immunoSEQ multiplex PCR assay. TCRdb holds this immuneACCESS table with in-frame rearrangements only. Some clones are missing; in checked studies, unresolved V genes explain under half, and the rest has no known cause. Within this sample are approximately 300,000 clones, with about 77% of them counted one time only. The ten largest clones take up over 5% of the sample. The sample consisted of PBMCs, taken before ibrutinib treatment. The receptors shown here come from a human donor with chronic lymphocytic leukemia.

J is TRBJ1-1 and V is TRBV5-1; TRBD1 aligns across 11 bases. With 4 bases clipped from V and 6 bases from J, the junction kept 8 bases outside the gene matches. Germline CDR1 SGHRS, CDR2 YFSETQ. This CDR3 region has 15 residues. Here the CDR3 reads CASSGGQGAFAEAFF. CDR3 nucleotides: TGCGCCAGCAGCGGCGGACAGGGGGCGTTCGCTGAAGCTTTCTTT.

This clone was seen a handful of times. The chain couples TRBV10-2 to TRBJ2-2, with D possibly matching TRBD1 (5 bases). Germline values: CDR1 WSHSY, CDR2 SAAADI. The CDR3 consists of 16 residues. V lost 0 bases and J lost 6, with 14 bases in between. The CDR3 DNA reads as TGCGCCAGCAGTGAGTCGAGGACACTAAACCCCGGGGAGCTGTTTTTT. This translates into CASSESRTLNPGELFF.

The CDR3 is CASSLQQFPSTDTQYF. The CDR3 DNA is TGTGCCAGCAGCCTCCAACAGTTCCCTAGCACAGATACGCAGTATTTT. V and J are TRBV4-2 and TRBJ2-3; no definite D call. From germline, CDR1 is LGHNA and CDR2 YNFKEQ. V was cut by 4 bases and J by 0 bases, with 14 bases left in between. The CDR3 length is 16 residues.

The chain combines TRBV5-1 with TRBJ2-5; D is unclear. The ends were cut back, 0 bases at V and 3 bases at J, with 9 bases in the middle. The CDR3 runs to 14 residues. Germline CDR1 and CDR2: SGHRS and YFSETQ. The CDR3 loop reads CASSLAAAEETQYF. In nucleotides, the CDR3 is TGCGCCAGCAGCTTGGCGGCAGCAGAAGAGACCCAGTACTTC.

This chain links TRBV27 with TRBJ2-2, with unresolved D. V lost 3 bases, J lost 1 base, and 9 bases lay in between. Germline-derived CDR1 and CDR2 are MNHEY and SMNVEV (reference sequence). The CDR3 sequence is 15 residues long. As DNA, the CDR3 is TGTGCCAGCAGTTTGTCCGGACGGAACACCGGGGAGCTGTTTTTT. This sequence encodes CASSLSGRNTGELFF.

This sequence joins TRBV9 and TRBJ2-2; no firm D call. V was shortened by 2 bases and J by 5 bases, with 10 bases between the two germline ends. The CDR3 extends over 14 amino acids. Germline V gene data show CDR1 as SGDLS and CDR2 as YYNGEE. For the CDR3, the DNA is TGTGCCAGCAGCGTTCAGAGCAGGACCGGGGAGCTGTTTTTT. Its protein product is CASSVQSRTGELFF.

The chain joins TRBV5-1 to TRBJ2-7; 8 nucleotides align to TRBD2. The V gene's germline CDR1 is SGHRS and CDR2 YFSETQ. V was clipped by 4 bases and J by 1 base; unmatched bases: 10. The CDR3 has 16 amino acids. CDR3: CASSPLLADHSYEQYF. The CDR3 nucleotides are TGCGCCAGCAGCCCTCTACTAGCGGACCATTCCTACGAGCAGTACTTC.

The chain employs TRBV7-9 and TRBJ2-1, with 9 bases that match TRBD2. The CDR3 spans 13 residues. J was trimmed by 7 bases and V by 8 bases; bases with no gene match: 6. CDR1 is SEHNR and CDR2 is FQNEAQ in the germline V gene (reference sequence). CDR3 DNA: TGTGCCAGCGTCCTAGCGGGATTTAATGAGCAGTTCTTC. Its translation is CASVLAGFNEQFF.

In this sample, this clone turned up a few times. CDR3 bases: TGTGCCAGCAGTTTATACTTGTTCGGGGAGGGTGAAAATGAAAAACTGTTTTTT. This codes for CASSLYLFGEGENEKLFF. The V call is TRBV28, the J call TRBJ1-4; D unresolved. The CDR3 contains 18 residues. Germline CDR1 reads MDHEN; CDR2 reads SYDVKM. V lost 1 base and J 5 bases, leaving 20 bases between the germline ends.

V gene TRBV6-5 combines with J gene TRBJ2-7, with TRBD1 matching 7 bases. Germline V gene data show CDR1 as MNHEY and CDR2 as SVGAGI. This CDR3 spans 14 amino acids. Losses at the gene ends were 8 bases for V and 1 base for J; bases not matched to a gene: 8. The CDR3, as DNA: TGTGCCAGCGGGTGGGACAGCCGATCCTACGAGCAGTACTTC. It is translated as CASGWDSRSYEQYF.

The gene calls are TRBV4-2 and TRBJ2-7; 12 bases align to TRBD2. The CDR3 has 16 amino acids. Per the germline V gene, CDR1 is LGHNA and CDR2 is YNFKEQ. V lost 1 base, J lost 2 bases, and 3 bases stayed unmatched. CDR3 DNA: TGTGCCAGCAGCCAAGGGACTAGCGGGATCGCCTACGAGCAGTACTTC. Its translation: CASSQGTSGIAYEQYF.

This clone was observed a few times. The chain links TRBV9 to TRBJ2-7, with 7 bases aligning to TRBD1. Germline V CDR1 and CDR2: SGDLS, YYNGEE. This CDR3 has 14 amino acids. V gave up 3 bases and J gave up 2 bases; unmatched junction bases: 5. The CDR3: CASSGQGPPYEQYF. CDR3 coding DNA: TGTGCCAGCAGCGGACAGGGTCCCCCCTACGAGCAGTACTTC.

The chain recombines TRBV7-2 with TRBJ2-7; 8 nucleotides align to TRBD2. This CDR3 is built from 18 residues. With 1 base clipped from V and 0 bases from J, the junction kept 11 bases outside the gene matches. Germline-derived CDR1 and CDR2 are SGHTA and FQGNSA. The CDR3 loop is CASSLVRGGWRDSYEQYF. DNA for the CDR3: TGTGCCAGCAGCTTAGTCCGCGGGGGGTGGCGGGACTCCTACGAGCAGTACTTC. Together with reference TRBV7-2 and TRBJ2-7, the CDR3 gives the full variable domain: GAGVSQSPSNKVTEKGKDVELRCDPISGHTALYWYRQSLGQGLEFLIYFQGNSAPDKSGLPSDRFSAERTGGSVSTLTIQRTQQEDSAVYLCASSLVRGGWRDSYEQYFGPGTRLTVT.

The CDR3 is CASSVSAANPTQYF. CDR3 coding DNA: TGTGCCAGTAGTGTCTCAGCCGCAAATCCGACGCAGTATTTT. The rearrangement joins TRBV19 to TRBJ2-3; no definite D call. The CDR3 sequence is 14 residues long. V shed 5 bases and J shed 9 bases, with 18 bases lying between them. Germline V gene data show CDR1 as LNHDA and CDR2 as SQIVND (reference sequence).

This clone was seen a handful of times. The chain is built from TRBV11-3 and TRBJ2-3; TRBD1 might be the D (6 bases). Trimming cost V 1 base and J 4 bases, with 15 bases left between them. This CDR3 comprises 16 residues. Germline V gene sequence: CDR1 SGHNT, CDR2 YENEEA. As DNA, the CDR3 is TGTGCCAGCAGCTTAGGTTTTACAGGGATCGCAGATACGCAGTATTTT. This encodes CASSLGFTGIADTQYF.

The rearrangement uses TRBV11-1 and TRBJ1-2; 8 bases map to TRBD1. Germline lookup yields CDR1 SGHAT and CDR2 FQDESV (reference sequence). The CDR3 covers 15 residues. Losses at the gene ends were 4 bases for V and 4 bases for J; bases not matched to a gene: 8. CDR3 sequence (DNA): TGTGCCAGCAGCTCGCGACAGGGGATCGGCTATGGCTACACCTTC. Protein sequence: CASSSRQGIGYGYTF.

This clone came up a few times. The rearrangement links TRBV4-3 to TRBJ2-5; no definite D call. Germline lookup yields CDR1 LGHNA and CDR2 YSLEER. The CDR3 is made up of 14 amino acids. V lost 0 bases and J 5 bases, leaving 10 bases between the germline ends. The CDR3 reads CASSQDSSRETQYF. CDR3 coding DNA: TGCGCCAGCAGCCAAGATAGTAGTCGGGAGACCCAGTACTTC.

The chain is built from TRBV10-3 and TRBJ2-1, with D possibly TRBD1 on 5 matching bases. Trimming removed 8 bases from V and 5 bases from J, with 10 bases in between. The CDR3 is 12 amino acids. Germline V gives CDR1 ENHRY, CDR2 SYGVKD. Written as DNA, the CDR3 is TGTGCCATCGGAAGGGGAAACAATGAGCAGTTCTTC. Its protein is CAIGRGNNEQFF.

The chain links TRBV5-8 to TRBJ2-1; 9 bases fit TRBD2. The CDR3 extends over 15 amino acids. From germline, CDR1 is SGHTS and CDR2 YDEGEE. The trim removed 4 bases at V and 8 bases at J, leaving 10 bases unmatched. The DNA for the CDR3 is TGTGCCAGCAGCACCTATAGCGGGAGAGGCGATGAGCAGTTCTTC. Amino acids: CASSTYSGRGDEQFF.

The chain carries TRBV4-3 and TRBJ2-1; TRBD1 is a possible D gene (5 bases). V lost 0 bases, J lost 5 bases, and 8 bases lay in between. The CDR3 sequence is 14 residues long. CDR1 and CDR2 from the germline V gene are LGHNA and YSLEER. The CDR3 loop is CASSQDWGNNEQFF. The CDR3 DNA follows: TGCGCCAGCAGCCAAGATTGGGGCAACAATGAGCAGTTCTTC.

This sequence joins TRBV7-2 and TRBJ2-1, with 9 nucleotides matching TRBD1. The CDR3 covers 14 residues. CDR1 and CDR2 from the germline V gene are SGHTA and FQGNSA. Unmatched junction bases numbered 6, after V lost 5 bases and J lost 7 bases. The CDR3 nucleotides read TGTGCCAGCAGCAAACAGACAGGGGGGAATGAGCAGTTCTTC. Residues: CASSKQTGGNEQFF. The whole variable domain, filled in from reference TRBV7-2 and TRBJ2-1, reads GAGVSQSPSNKVTEKGKDVELRCDPISGHTALYWYRQSLGQGLEFLIYFQGNSAPDKSGLPSDRFSAERTGGSVSTLTIQRTQQEDSAVYLCASSKQTGGNEQFFGPGTRLTVL.

V is TRBV4-3 and J is TRBJ2-1; tentative D call: TRBD2 (5 bases). The CDR3 runs 16 residues. The ends were cut back, 0 bases at V and 2 bases at J, with 11 bases in the middle. Germline V CDR1 and CDR2: LGHNA, YSLEER. CDR3 nucleotides: TGCGCCAGCAGCCAAGAATCGGGATCGACCTACAATGAGCAGTTCTTC. Translated: CASSQESGSTYNEQFF.

The rearrangement uses TRBV21-1 and TRBJ1-5. TRBV21-1 has pseudogene status. The CDR3 has 16 amino acids. The CDR3 protein is CASSMEDICSNQPQHF. CDR3 nucleotides: TGTGCCAGCAGCATGGAGGACATTTGTAGCAATCAGCCCCAGCATTTT.

The chain employs TRBV7-9 and TRBJ1-2; 7 nucleotides match TRBD1. Unmatched junction bases numbered 13, after V lost 6 bases and J lost 3 bases. Per the germline V gene, CDR1 is SEHNR and CDR2 is FQNEAQ (reference sequence). The CDR3 is 16 residues long. The CDR3 region has the DNA TGTGCCAGCAGGGGAAGAAGGGGGCGCGAAGACTATGGCTACACCTTC. Its translation: CASRGRRGREDYGYTF.